The 8 T cell receptor beta chains below all came from one sample that was sequenced in a study of identical twins. TCRdb passed the 5' RACE reads through MiXCR, listing each CDR3 protein once. The repertoire has under 350,000 distinct CDR3 sequences, nearly 9.5% of them found once; the top ten carry under 7.5%. These data were also reused for a study on yellow fever vaccine responses in identical twins.

The source material was CD8+ T cells sorted from blood. Receptors originate from a young woman in good health.

There are many counts of this clonotype. The chain recombines TRBV4-3 with TRBJ2-5; 7 nucleotides match TRBD2. The CDR3 length is 15 residues. Per the germline V gene, CDR1 is LGHNA and CDR2 is YSLEER. Trimming took 1 base from V and 4 from J; bases not matched to a gene: 6. CDR3 sequence: CASSQGEGSPETQYF. CDR3 coding DNA: TGCGCCAGCAGCCAAGGGGAGGGATCCCCAGAGACCCAGTACTTC.

This clonotype was observed a handful of times. The chain joins TRBV25-1 to TRBJ2-5; the match to TRBD2 covers 7 bases. In germline, CDR1 is MGHDK, CDR2 SYGVNS. With V trimmed by 5 bases and J by 5 bases, 5 bases remained unmatched. This CDR3 spans 13 amino acids. The CDR3 loop is CASSRGEGETQYF. In DNA, the CDR3 is TGTGCCAGCAGTCGCGGGGAGGGGGAGACCCAGTACTTC.

This clonotype was seen a few times. The genes are TRBV30 and TRBJ2-5; TRBD2 agrees at 7 bases. Unmatched junction bases numbered 10, after V lost 4 bases and J lost 5 bases. Germline CDR1 and CDR2: GTSNPN and SVGIG (reference sequence). The CDR3 length is 14 residues. The CDR3 coding sequence is TGTGCCTGGACCATGGGCGGGGGATCGGAGACCCAGTACTTC. Amino acid sequence: CAWTMGGGSETQYF.

This clonotype was detected many times. The rearrangement joins TRBV28 to TRBJ2-5; a possible D gene is TRBD1 (6 bases). CDR3 length equals 13 residues. Trimming pared 3 bases from V and 4 bases from J, leaving 9 bases between. CDR1 MDHEN and CDR2 SYDVKM come from the germline V gene. CDR3 nucleotide sequence: TGTGCCAGCAGTTTTGGGACAAGAGAGACCCAGTACTTC. Amino acid sequence: CASSFGTRETQYF.

The chain has TRBV5-5 and TRBJ2-7; 7 positions match TRBD1. CDR3 length equals 14 residues. Germline assignment: CDR1 SGHKS and CDR2 YYEKEE (reference sequence). Losses at the gene ends were 2 bases for V and 3 bases for J; bases not matched to a gene: 5. The CDR3 DNA sequence: TGTGCCAGCAGCTTAGGGGGCGAGGTCTACGAGCAGTACTTC. Amino acid sequence: CASSLGGEVYEQYF. The whole variable domain, remainder taken from reference TRBV5-5 and TRBJ2-7, is DAGVTQSPTHLIKTRGQQVTLRCSPISGHKSVSWYQQVLGQGPQFIFQYYEKEERGRGNFPDRFSARQFPNYSSELNVNALLLGDSALYLCASSLGGEVYEQYFGPGTRLTVT.

V gene TRBV20-1 combines with J gene TRBJ2-3, with 11 nucleotides matching TRBD2. Germline lookup yields CDR1 DFQATT and CDR2 SNEGSKA (reference sequence). CDR3 size: 16 residues. V was clipped by 0 bases and J by 3 bases; unmatched bases: 5. CDR3 sequence: CSARDRLAGGTDTQYF. CDR3 in DNA: TGCAGTGCTAGAGATCGGTTAGCGGGAGGGACAGATACGCAGTATTTT.

The V and J genes are TRBV9 and TRBJ2-1; a possible D gene is TRBD1 (5 bases). V lost 0 bases and J 8 bases, leaving 15 bases between the germline ends. The length of the CDR3 is 15 residues. Germline V gives CDR1 SGDLS, CDR2 YYNGEE. CDR3 nucleotides: TGTGCCAGCAGCGTAGTGGGAAGGGGCCTCGATGAGCAGTTCTTC. Translation: CASSVVGRGLDEQFF.

The V gene is TRBV4-1, the J gene TRBJ2-1; 7 nucleotides match TRBD2. In germline, CDR1 is MGHRA, CDR2 YSYEKL. The CDR3 has 21 amino acids. Trimming removed 1 base from V and 2 bases from J; junction bases left unmatched: 20. The CDR3 DNA follows: TGCGCCAGCAGCCAAGTATGGGATGGAGAGAAGGCGGGAGAGCCCTACAATGAGCAGTTCTTC. Translated, it gives CASSQVWDGEKAGEPYNEQFF.